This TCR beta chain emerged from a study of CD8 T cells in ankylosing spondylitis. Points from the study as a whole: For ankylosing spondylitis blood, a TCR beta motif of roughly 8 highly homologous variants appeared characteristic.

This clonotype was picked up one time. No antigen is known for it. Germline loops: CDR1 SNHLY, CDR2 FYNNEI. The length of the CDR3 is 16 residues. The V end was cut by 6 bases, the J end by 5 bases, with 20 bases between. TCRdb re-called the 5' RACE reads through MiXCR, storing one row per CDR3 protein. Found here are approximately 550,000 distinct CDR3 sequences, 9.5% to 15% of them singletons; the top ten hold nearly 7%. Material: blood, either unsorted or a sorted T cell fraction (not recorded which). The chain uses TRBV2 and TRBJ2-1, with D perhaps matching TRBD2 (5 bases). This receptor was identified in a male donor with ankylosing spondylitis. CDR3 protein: CASRAIFRESDNEQFF. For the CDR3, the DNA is TGTGCCAGCAGGGCCATTTTCCGGGAAAGCGACAATGAGCAGTTCTTC.